This T cell receptor (beta chain) was obtained from a study of shared clonotypes between healthy human individuals. Study at large: The study used three CD4 naive, three CD4 memory, two CD8 naive and one CD8 memory plate per donor. Study results and limitations: Across subsets, estimated richness was generally greater for naive than for memory populations.

Terminally differentiated effector memory CD45RA+ cells were excluded from the naive CD8 cells, which were CD45RO-negative and positively selected for CCR7. The germline V gene has CDR1 SQVTM and CDR2 ANQGSEA. V trimming: 1 base; J trimming: 0 bases; junction bases outside the gene matches: 6. The CDR3 loop spans 16 amino acids. Each subset's genomic DNA was split evenly across several immunoSEQ plates. TCRdb keeps only in-frame clones here, not all; method: immunoSEQ multiplex PCR. The table lists millions of clones, around 93% of them singletons. With respect to this clone: Its antigen is still unknown.

This TCR was sampled from a man aged 18-30 years in good health. Some clones in this sample may be carry-over from other donors' samples. The chain links TRBV29-1 to TRBJ1-3, with 7 bases matching TRBD1. The sequencing sample was made of naive CD8+ T cells from PBMCs. In DNA form, the CDR3 reads TGCAGCGTTGAAGGGGTTAGACAGGGCTCTGGAAACACCATATATTTT. Translated, it gives CSVEGVRQGSGNTIYF.